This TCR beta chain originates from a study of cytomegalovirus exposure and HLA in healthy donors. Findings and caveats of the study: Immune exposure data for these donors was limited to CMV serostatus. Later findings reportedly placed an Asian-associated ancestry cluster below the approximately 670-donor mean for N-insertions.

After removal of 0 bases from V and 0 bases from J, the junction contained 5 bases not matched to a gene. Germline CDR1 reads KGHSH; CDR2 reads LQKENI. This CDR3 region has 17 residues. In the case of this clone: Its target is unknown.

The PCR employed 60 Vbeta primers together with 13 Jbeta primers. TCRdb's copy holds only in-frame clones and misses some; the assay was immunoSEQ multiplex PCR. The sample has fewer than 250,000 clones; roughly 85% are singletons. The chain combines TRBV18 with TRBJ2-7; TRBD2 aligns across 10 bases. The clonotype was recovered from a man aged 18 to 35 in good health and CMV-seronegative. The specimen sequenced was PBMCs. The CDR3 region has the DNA TGTGCCAGCTCACCACCTTCACTAGCGGGGAGCTCCTACGAGCAGTACTTC. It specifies CASSPPSLAGSSYEQYF.